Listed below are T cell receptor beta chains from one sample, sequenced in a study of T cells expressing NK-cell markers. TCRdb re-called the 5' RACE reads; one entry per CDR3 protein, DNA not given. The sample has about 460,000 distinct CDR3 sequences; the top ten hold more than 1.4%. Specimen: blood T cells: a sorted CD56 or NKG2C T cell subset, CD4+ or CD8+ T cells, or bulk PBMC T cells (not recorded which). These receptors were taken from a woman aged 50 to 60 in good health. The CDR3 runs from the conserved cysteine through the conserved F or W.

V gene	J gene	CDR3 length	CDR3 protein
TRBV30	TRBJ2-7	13	CAWSKGDHYEQYF
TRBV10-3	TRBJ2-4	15	CAISESGKGVDIQYF
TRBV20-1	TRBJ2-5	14	CSAIPGQGRETQYF
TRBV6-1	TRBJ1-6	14	CASSSAGTLGEFHF
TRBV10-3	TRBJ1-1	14	CATAPGTPSGQAFF
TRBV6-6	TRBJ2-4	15	CASSSRTLAKNIQYF
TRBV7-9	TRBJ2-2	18	CASSLELLRREWSGELFF
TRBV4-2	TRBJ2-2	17	CASSQEGTGAGTGELFF
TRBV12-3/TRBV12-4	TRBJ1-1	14	CASSLGGMGTEAFF
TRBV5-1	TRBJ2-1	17	CASSWGLADEFSAEQFF
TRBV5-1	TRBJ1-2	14	CASSAPGQDKGYTF
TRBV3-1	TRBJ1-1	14	CASSQEPGTPEAFF
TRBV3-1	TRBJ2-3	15	CASARDRGPTDTQYF
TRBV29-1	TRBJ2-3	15	CSAAAIAGRTDTQYF
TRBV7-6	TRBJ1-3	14	CASSKDRGKNTIYF
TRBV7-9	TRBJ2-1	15	CASSQDRGRYNEQFF
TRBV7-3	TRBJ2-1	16	CASSLSPASGRNEQFF
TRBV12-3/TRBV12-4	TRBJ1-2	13	CASSLGAVYGYTF
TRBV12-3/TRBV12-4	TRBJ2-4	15	CASSPRGPLGNIQYF
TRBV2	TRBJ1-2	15	CASSEETGPNYGYTF
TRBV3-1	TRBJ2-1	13	CASRQSTENEQFF
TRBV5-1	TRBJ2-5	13	CASSLDRGETQYF
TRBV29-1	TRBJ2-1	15	CSALVGLKSYNEQFF
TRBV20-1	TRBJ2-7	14	CSASDRAPGYEQYF
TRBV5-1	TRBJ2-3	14	CASGTSLPSDTQYF
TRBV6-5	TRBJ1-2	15	CASRLDRGGNYGYTF
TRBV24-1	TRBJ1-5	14	CATSDNRGGSPQHF
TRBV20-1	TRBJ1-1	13	CSAADRSYTEAFF
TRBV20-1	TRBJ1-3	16	CSARTDRVRAGNTIYF
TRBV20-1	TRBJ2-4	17	CSARDLGPIEGKNIQYF
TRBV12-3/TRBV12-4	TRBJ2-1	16	CASSLRAGVTGNEQFF
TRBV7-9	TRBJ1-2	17	CASSLVESGTVNYGYTF
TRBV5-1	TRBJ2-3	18	CASSLALAGAPPLDTQYF
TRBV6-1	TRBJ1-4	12	CASTGSAQKLFF
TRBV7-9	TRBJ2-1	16	CASSLGTGIVGNEQFF
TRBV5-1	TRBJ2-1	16	CASSLGGSRTYNEQFF
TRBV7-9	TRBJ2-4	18	CASSLGTSGALAKNIQYF
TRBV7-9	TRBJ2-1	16	CASSGRRAGGYNEQFF